This T cell receptor beta chain was recovered during a study of T cells in Graves' hyperthyroidism and ophthalmopathy. Study summary: Peripheral blood was taken when the disease was first diagnosed, before any treatment began. Points from the study as a whole: Most thyroid clonotypes with frequency above 0.001 were detected in blood.

TCR beta CDR3 sequences were amplified from RNA transcripts. Using the HTBI primer set, a first-round RT-PCR was run on the TCR CDR3. Each CDR3 protein is one row after TCRdb ran MiXCR on the multiplex PCR reads. The table has about 210,000 distinct CDR3 sequences, approximately 17% seen once. This clonotype was seen only a few times. Its antigen remains unidentified. The germline gives CDR1 SEHNR, CDR2 FQNEAQ (reference sequence). V was trimmed by 4 bases and J by 7 bases, leaving 14 bases between them. This CDR3 is 14 amino acids long. Material: blood. This clonotype originated in a man aged 45-65 years with Graves' hyperthyroidism. The rearrangement uses TRBV7-9 and TRBJ1-5; D ambiguous. The CDR3 region has the DNA TGTGCCAGCAGCTCCCTCGGTCCGGGACAGCCCCAGCATTTT. Amino acids: CASSSLGPGQPQHF.